These 23 T cell receptor beta chains came from one sample sequenced in a study of blood T cell repertoires in COVID-19. The assay was immunoSEQ multiplex PCR, and TCRdb's table has in-frame clones only and misses some. Seen here are more than 150,000 clones, 75% to 90% observed once, and the top ten hold 6.7%. Sequencing input: peripheral blood. These receptors all stem from a man aged 35 to 55 with acute or convalescent COVID-19.

This chain uses TRBV6-5 with TRBJ2-5, with a weak D call TRBD2 (6 bases). CDR3 size: 13 residues. The V gene's germline CDR1 is MNHEY and CDR2 SVGAGI. The V gene lost 4 bases and the J gene lost 5 bases, with 11 bases spanning the gap. The CDR3 region has the DNA TGTGCCAGCAGTTTGACTAGTTCGGAGACCCAGTACTTC. It is translated as CASSLTSSETQYF.

V usage is TRBV19 and J usage is TRBJ2-5; 10 positions match TRBD1. Germline values: CDR1 LNHDA, CDR2 SQIVND (reference sequence). V was pared by 2 bases and J by 5 bases, with 8 bases of the junction left unmatched. This CDR3 spans 16 amino acids. The CDR3 coding sequence is TGTGCCAGTAGTATACCCCTAGGGACAGGGGACGAGACCCAGTACTTC. This encodes CASSIPLGTGDETQYF.

The V gene is TRBV9, the J gene TRBJ2-2; TRBD1 agrees at 7 bases. Trimming removed 3 bases from V and 0 bases from J; junction bases left unmatched: 8. The CDR3 consists of 17 residues. The V gene's germline CDR1 is SGDLS and CDR2 YYNGEE. As DNA, the CDR3 is TGTGCCAGCAGCGGCCGGGACAGCCTCGCGAACACCGGGGAGCTGTTTTTT. Translation gives CASSGRDSLANTGELFF.

The rearrangement links TRBV5-4 to TRBJ2-1, with 11 bases that match TRBD2. The germline CDR1 and CDR2 sequences are SGHNT and YYREEE (reference sequence). Trimming took 0 bases from V and 7 from J; bases not matched to a gene: 3. The CDR3 spans 15 residues. The CDR3 coding sequence is TGTGCCAGCAGCTTGGTAGCGGGGGGGCAGAATGAGCAGTTCTTC. It is translated as CASSLVAGGQNEQFF.

A few counts support this clone. The chain couples TRBV11-2 to TRBJ1-2; the D gene is possibly TRBD1 (5 bases). The CDR3 is 11 amino acids. Germline V gene sequence: CDR1 SGHAT, CDR2 FQNNGV. V was clipped by 6 bases and J by 4 bases, with 6 bases between them. CDR3 loop: CASSDSYGYTF. The CDR3, as DNA: TGTGCCAGCAGTGACAGCTATGGCTACACCTTC.

The gene calls are TRBV7-2 and TRBJ1-1; TRBD1 agrees at 7 bases. Germline V lookup: CDR1 SGHTA, CDR2 FQGNSA. The CDR3 contains 13 residues. J lost 11 bases, V lost 3 bases, and 9 bases had no gene match. CDR3 in DNA: TGTGCCAGCAGCTTGGGCAACAGGGGAGGCGCTTTCTTT. Protein product: CASSLGNRGGAFF.

The genes are TRBV11-2 and TRBJ2-3; 9 bases map to TRBD2. The junction had 8 bases not matched to a gene; V was cut back by 5 bases and J by 5 bases. The germline V gene encodes CDR1 SGHAT and CDR2 FQNNGV. CDR3 length: 15 amino acids. CDR3 region: CASSRPLAGLDTQYF. The CDR3 DNA sequence: TGTGCCAGCAGCCGCCCGCTAGCGGGGCTAGATACGCAGTATTTT.

This clone was observed once. This chain uses TRBV10-2 with TRBJ2-2; possible D gene TRBD1, 5 bases. Germline V gene sequence: CDR1 WSHSY, CDR2 SAAADI. The ends were cut back, 2 bases at V and 6 bases at J, with 7 bases in the middle. The length of the CDR3 is 13 residues. CDR3: CASSELRAGELFF. CDR3 in DNA: TGCGCCAGCAGTGAGCTCAGGGCCGGGGAGCTGTTTTTT.

The chain combines TRBV6-5 with TRBJ1-2; a weak D match, TRBD1 (6 bases). V lost 2 bases to trimming and J lost 0 bases, with 13 bases between them. The CDR3 extends over 16 amino acids. CDR1 and CDR2 (germline): MNHEY, SVGAGI. Written as DNA, the CDR3 is TGTGCCAGCAGTTACCATGCCTCAGGGGCTAACTATGGCTACACCTTC. Translation: CASSYHASGANYGYTF.

V gene TRBV10-3 combines with J gene TRBJ1-2; weak D call: TRBD1 (5 bases). This CDR3 region has 15 residues. CDR1 and CDR2 from the germline V gene are ENHRY and SYGVKD. Between the trimmed V and J ends, which lost 2 bases and 3 bases, there was a span of 13 bases. The CDR3 coding sequence is TGTGCCATCAGTGAGATCACCGGGACTTACTATGGCTACACCTTC. It yields the protein CAISEITGTYYGYTF.

The chain uses TRBV10-3 and TRBJ2-4; D possibly corresponds to TRBD1 (6 bases). This CDR3 is 12 amino acids long. Trimming removed 7 bases at V and 5 bases at J, with 9 bases between. Germline CDR1 ENHRY, CDR2 SYGVKD. The CDR3, as DNA: TGTGCCATCAAGGACAGCGAAAACATTCAGTACTTC. It yields the protein CAIKDSENIQYF.

The chain combines TRBV7-2 with TRBJ2-7; 9 positions agree with TRBD2. Unmatched junction bases numbered 7, after V lost 5 bases and J lost 2 bases. This CDR3 has 15 residues. Looked up from germline, CDR1 is SGHTA and CDR2 is FQGNSA. CDR3 loop: CASSQSSGDTYEQYF. CDR3 nucleotides: TGTGCCAGCAGCCAATCTAGCGGGGACACCTACGAGCAGTACTTC.

The chain joins TRBV6-5 to TRBJ2-3; possible D gene TRBD1, 5 bases. Per germline, CDR1 MNHEY and CDR2 SVGAGI. V lost 7 bases to trimming and J lost 6 bases, with 14 bases between them. The CDR3 is made up of 13 amino acids. The CDR3 DNA sequence: TGTGCCAGCAAGGAAGGGGTCATGGATACGCAGTATTTT. Residues: CASKEGVMDTQYF.

This clone was seen once. This chain joins TRBV7-2 and TRBJ1-5; D is ambiguous. Trimming pared 0 bases from V and 1 base from J, leaving 13 bases between. The V gene's germline CDR1 is SGHTA and CDR2 FQGNSA. The CDR3 sequence is 17 residues long. CDR3 sequence reads: CASSLADRTGSNQPQHF. The CDR3 DNA follows: TGTGCCAGCAGCTTAGCGGATCGGACGGGAAGCAATCAGCCCCAGCATTTT.

The chain employs TRBV7-8 and TRBJ2-7, with a tentative D call TRBD1 (7 bases). CDR3 length equals 15 residues. Germline V gene sequence: CDR1 SGHVS, CDR2 FQNEAQ. V lost 1 base to trimming and J lost 6 bases, with 16 bases between them. The CDR3 region is CASSLETGKGGEQYF. CDR3 sequence (DNA): TGTGCCAGCAGCTTAGAGACAGGGAAGGGGGGCGAGCAGTACTTC.

This clone was seen just once. This chain links TRBV10-1 with TRBJ1-2; 8 bases fit TRBD1. This CDR3 spans 13 amino acids. V shed 6 bases and J 3 bases; nucleotides not matched to a gene: 3. Per the germline V gene, CDR1 is WNHNN and CDR2 is SYGVQD (reference sequence). The CDR3 reads CASSDRGDYGYTF. In DNA form, the CDR3 reads TGCGCCAGCAGCGACAGGGGCGACTATGGCTACACCTTC.

The chain uses TRBV3-1 (or the pseudogene TRBV3-2) and TRBJ2-5, with 7 positions matching TRBD2. V lost 7 bases to trimming and J lost 5 bases; unmatched junction nucleotides: 10. Germline lookup yields CDR1 LGHDT and CDR2 YNNKEL (reference sequence). This CDR3 is 14 amino acids long. The CDR3, as DNA: TGTGCCAGCACCTCATTGCGGGAGTGGGAGACCCAGTACTTC. Translation gives CASTSLREWETQYF.

This chain links TRBV29-1 with TRBJ1-2, with unresolved D. Germline CDR1 SQVTM, CDR2 ANQGSEA. V lost 6 bases, J lost 10 bases, and 15 bases lay in between. The CDR3 length is 11 residues. CDR3: CSVDDRRDYTF. CDR3 DNA sequence: TGCAGCGTGGACGACCGGAGGGACTACACCTTC.

V and J are TRBV24-1 and TRBJ2-1, with TRBD2 identical over 7 bases. This CDR3 has 17 amino acids. Germline V gives CDR1 KGHDR, CDR2 SFDVKD. V was pared by 1 base and J by 8 bases, with 13 bases of the junction left unmatched. In DNA form, the CDR3 reads TGTGCCACCAGTGATTTCCCAGGACTAGTGGTGTGGGATGAGCAGTTCTTC. Amino acid sequence: CATSDFPGLVVWDEQFF.

The genes are TRBV5-5 and TRBJ1-1; possibly TRBD1 for D (5 bases). This CDR3 contains 14 residues. The V gene lost 0 bases and the J gene lost 4 bases, with 10 bases spanning the gap. The germline gives CDR1 SGHKS, CDR2 YYEKEE (reference sequence). The CDR3, as DNA: TGTGCCAGCAGCTTGGAAGGGGCTGGCACTGAAGCTTTCTTT. Translated: CASSLEGAGTEAFF.

The rearrangement joins TRBV6-2 or TRBV6-3 to TRBJ1-2; 7 bases are shared with TRBD1. V gave up 2 bases and J gave up 0 bases; unmatched junction bases: 9. Per the germline V gene, CDR1 is MNHEY and CDR2 is SVGEGT. The CDR3 length is 17 residues. The CDR3 protein is CASSYRDSQTANYGYTF. CDR3 nucleotides: TGTGCCAGCAGTTACCGGGACAGCCAAACAGCTAACTATGGCTACACCTTC.

V and J are TRBV11-2 and TRBJ2-5; tentative D call: TRBD1 (5 bases). V shed 1 base and J shed 0 bases, with 9 bases lying between them. Per germline, CDR1 SGHAT and CDR2 FQNNGV. CDR3 size: 15 residues. The CDR3, as DNA: TGTGCCAGCAGCTTAGCGGCCAGGGACCAAGAGACCCAGTACTTC. Translating gives CASSLAARDQETQYF.

This chain joins TRBV10-1 and TRBJ2-1, with TRBD1 identical over 11 bases. The CDR3 length is 15 residues. From germline, CDR1 is WNHNN and CDR2 SYGVQD (reference sequence). The J segment lost 10 bases and the V segment lost 4 bases, leaving 9 bases of the junction unmatched. CDR3 DNA: TGCGCCAGCAGTGGCCGGACAGGGGGCCTGGAGGAGCAGTTCTTC. Translating gives CASSGRTGGLEEQFF.